This TCR beta chain was captured by sequencing in a study of T cell clones after liver transplantation. Background on the study: TCRbeta sequencing after a pre-transplant mixed lymphocyte reaction identified graft-donor-reactive clones, later tracked in post-transplant blood. Tolerance: complete withdrawal held at least one year, liver enzymes staying within twice normal. Study-level findings and limits: Donor-reactive sequences fell more than third party-reactive ones, suggesting partial deletion.

About this clone itself: The antigen is undetermined.

Germline V gene lookup returns CDR1 MNHEY and CDR2 SVGAGI. V shed 6 bases and J shed 8 bases, with 16 bases lying between them. The CDR3 contains 13 residues. TCRdb's copy holds only in-frame clones and misses some; the assay was immunoSEQ multiplex PCR. The sample lists 93,000 or so clones, around four fifths seen once, with approximately 3% in the top ten. This receptor was taken from a human patient who received a liver transplant. A subset of T cells may come from the graft donor. Sequenced material: CD4+ T cells from blood, taken roughly 50 months after liver transplant. V is TRBV6-5 and J is TRBJ1-2; D gene ambiguous. CDR3 sequence: CASSPGPRRGYTF. DNA for the CDR3: TGTGCCAGCAGCCCGGGCCCTCGGCGGGGCTACACCTTC.